Included here is one T cell receptor (beta chain) sequence, with context. Its antigen is as yet unknown. This entry belongs to a study of cytomegalovirus exposure and HLA in healthy donors. General study results and limits: Later analysis suggested links between common viral pathogens and several top significant clusters.

Deletions cut 2 bases from V and 0 bases from J, with 14 bases between. The germline V gene has CDR1 LNHDA and CDR2 SQIVND (reference sequence). The CDR3 extends over 17 amino acids. Amplification used 60 Vbeta primers and 13 Jbeta primers. Measured with immunoSEQ multiplex PCR; TCRdb has only the in-frame clones, and not every one. Here the sample table reports around 70,000 clones. The specimen was PBMCs. V usage is TRBV19 and J usage is TRBJ1-5, with D unresolved. This clonotype was obtained from a man in his forties or fifties in good health and CMV-seronegative. CDR3 sequence: CASSIQVYGNSNQPQHF. The CDR3 DNA reads as TGTGCCAGTAGTATACAGGTTTATGGTAATAGCAATCAGCCCCAGCATTTT.